This paragraph reports one T cell receptor beta chain. Its antigen is unknown. V lost 2 bases to trimming and J lost 5 bases, with 16 bases between them. CDR3 length: 15 amino acids. Germline CDR1 MNHEY, CDR2 SMNVEV (reference sequence). The record originates from a study of cytomegalovirus exposure and HLA in healthy donors. Points from the study as a whole: Analysis performed later found more than 15,000 TCR beta sequences associated with HLA alleles at 0.05 false discovery rate. The study flagged around 150 TCR beta chains as cytomegalovirus-associated.

Primers for the PCR totalled 60 Vbeta and 13 Jbeta. Original analysis: Unique TCR beta chains totaled around 86 million in a later count, with around 12 million of them shared. Sequencing used immunoSEQ multiplex PCR; TCRdb keeps in-frame clones, though not all of them. V and J calls and clone size are those listed in that table; D and trimming were worked out from the DNA. The sample yields more than 85,000 clones, 75% to 80% seen once. Donors showed nominal health when sampled, although they likely had unrecorded immune exposures. V usage is TRBV27 and J usage is TRBJ2-7; D is unresolved. The TCR was taken from a male donor in good health and CMV-seropositive. The specimen sequenced was PBMCs. The CDR3 protein is CASSLRRQPRDEQYF. The CDR3 DNA reads as TGTGCCAGCAGTTTACGGCGGCAGCCCCGGGACGAGCAGTACTTC.